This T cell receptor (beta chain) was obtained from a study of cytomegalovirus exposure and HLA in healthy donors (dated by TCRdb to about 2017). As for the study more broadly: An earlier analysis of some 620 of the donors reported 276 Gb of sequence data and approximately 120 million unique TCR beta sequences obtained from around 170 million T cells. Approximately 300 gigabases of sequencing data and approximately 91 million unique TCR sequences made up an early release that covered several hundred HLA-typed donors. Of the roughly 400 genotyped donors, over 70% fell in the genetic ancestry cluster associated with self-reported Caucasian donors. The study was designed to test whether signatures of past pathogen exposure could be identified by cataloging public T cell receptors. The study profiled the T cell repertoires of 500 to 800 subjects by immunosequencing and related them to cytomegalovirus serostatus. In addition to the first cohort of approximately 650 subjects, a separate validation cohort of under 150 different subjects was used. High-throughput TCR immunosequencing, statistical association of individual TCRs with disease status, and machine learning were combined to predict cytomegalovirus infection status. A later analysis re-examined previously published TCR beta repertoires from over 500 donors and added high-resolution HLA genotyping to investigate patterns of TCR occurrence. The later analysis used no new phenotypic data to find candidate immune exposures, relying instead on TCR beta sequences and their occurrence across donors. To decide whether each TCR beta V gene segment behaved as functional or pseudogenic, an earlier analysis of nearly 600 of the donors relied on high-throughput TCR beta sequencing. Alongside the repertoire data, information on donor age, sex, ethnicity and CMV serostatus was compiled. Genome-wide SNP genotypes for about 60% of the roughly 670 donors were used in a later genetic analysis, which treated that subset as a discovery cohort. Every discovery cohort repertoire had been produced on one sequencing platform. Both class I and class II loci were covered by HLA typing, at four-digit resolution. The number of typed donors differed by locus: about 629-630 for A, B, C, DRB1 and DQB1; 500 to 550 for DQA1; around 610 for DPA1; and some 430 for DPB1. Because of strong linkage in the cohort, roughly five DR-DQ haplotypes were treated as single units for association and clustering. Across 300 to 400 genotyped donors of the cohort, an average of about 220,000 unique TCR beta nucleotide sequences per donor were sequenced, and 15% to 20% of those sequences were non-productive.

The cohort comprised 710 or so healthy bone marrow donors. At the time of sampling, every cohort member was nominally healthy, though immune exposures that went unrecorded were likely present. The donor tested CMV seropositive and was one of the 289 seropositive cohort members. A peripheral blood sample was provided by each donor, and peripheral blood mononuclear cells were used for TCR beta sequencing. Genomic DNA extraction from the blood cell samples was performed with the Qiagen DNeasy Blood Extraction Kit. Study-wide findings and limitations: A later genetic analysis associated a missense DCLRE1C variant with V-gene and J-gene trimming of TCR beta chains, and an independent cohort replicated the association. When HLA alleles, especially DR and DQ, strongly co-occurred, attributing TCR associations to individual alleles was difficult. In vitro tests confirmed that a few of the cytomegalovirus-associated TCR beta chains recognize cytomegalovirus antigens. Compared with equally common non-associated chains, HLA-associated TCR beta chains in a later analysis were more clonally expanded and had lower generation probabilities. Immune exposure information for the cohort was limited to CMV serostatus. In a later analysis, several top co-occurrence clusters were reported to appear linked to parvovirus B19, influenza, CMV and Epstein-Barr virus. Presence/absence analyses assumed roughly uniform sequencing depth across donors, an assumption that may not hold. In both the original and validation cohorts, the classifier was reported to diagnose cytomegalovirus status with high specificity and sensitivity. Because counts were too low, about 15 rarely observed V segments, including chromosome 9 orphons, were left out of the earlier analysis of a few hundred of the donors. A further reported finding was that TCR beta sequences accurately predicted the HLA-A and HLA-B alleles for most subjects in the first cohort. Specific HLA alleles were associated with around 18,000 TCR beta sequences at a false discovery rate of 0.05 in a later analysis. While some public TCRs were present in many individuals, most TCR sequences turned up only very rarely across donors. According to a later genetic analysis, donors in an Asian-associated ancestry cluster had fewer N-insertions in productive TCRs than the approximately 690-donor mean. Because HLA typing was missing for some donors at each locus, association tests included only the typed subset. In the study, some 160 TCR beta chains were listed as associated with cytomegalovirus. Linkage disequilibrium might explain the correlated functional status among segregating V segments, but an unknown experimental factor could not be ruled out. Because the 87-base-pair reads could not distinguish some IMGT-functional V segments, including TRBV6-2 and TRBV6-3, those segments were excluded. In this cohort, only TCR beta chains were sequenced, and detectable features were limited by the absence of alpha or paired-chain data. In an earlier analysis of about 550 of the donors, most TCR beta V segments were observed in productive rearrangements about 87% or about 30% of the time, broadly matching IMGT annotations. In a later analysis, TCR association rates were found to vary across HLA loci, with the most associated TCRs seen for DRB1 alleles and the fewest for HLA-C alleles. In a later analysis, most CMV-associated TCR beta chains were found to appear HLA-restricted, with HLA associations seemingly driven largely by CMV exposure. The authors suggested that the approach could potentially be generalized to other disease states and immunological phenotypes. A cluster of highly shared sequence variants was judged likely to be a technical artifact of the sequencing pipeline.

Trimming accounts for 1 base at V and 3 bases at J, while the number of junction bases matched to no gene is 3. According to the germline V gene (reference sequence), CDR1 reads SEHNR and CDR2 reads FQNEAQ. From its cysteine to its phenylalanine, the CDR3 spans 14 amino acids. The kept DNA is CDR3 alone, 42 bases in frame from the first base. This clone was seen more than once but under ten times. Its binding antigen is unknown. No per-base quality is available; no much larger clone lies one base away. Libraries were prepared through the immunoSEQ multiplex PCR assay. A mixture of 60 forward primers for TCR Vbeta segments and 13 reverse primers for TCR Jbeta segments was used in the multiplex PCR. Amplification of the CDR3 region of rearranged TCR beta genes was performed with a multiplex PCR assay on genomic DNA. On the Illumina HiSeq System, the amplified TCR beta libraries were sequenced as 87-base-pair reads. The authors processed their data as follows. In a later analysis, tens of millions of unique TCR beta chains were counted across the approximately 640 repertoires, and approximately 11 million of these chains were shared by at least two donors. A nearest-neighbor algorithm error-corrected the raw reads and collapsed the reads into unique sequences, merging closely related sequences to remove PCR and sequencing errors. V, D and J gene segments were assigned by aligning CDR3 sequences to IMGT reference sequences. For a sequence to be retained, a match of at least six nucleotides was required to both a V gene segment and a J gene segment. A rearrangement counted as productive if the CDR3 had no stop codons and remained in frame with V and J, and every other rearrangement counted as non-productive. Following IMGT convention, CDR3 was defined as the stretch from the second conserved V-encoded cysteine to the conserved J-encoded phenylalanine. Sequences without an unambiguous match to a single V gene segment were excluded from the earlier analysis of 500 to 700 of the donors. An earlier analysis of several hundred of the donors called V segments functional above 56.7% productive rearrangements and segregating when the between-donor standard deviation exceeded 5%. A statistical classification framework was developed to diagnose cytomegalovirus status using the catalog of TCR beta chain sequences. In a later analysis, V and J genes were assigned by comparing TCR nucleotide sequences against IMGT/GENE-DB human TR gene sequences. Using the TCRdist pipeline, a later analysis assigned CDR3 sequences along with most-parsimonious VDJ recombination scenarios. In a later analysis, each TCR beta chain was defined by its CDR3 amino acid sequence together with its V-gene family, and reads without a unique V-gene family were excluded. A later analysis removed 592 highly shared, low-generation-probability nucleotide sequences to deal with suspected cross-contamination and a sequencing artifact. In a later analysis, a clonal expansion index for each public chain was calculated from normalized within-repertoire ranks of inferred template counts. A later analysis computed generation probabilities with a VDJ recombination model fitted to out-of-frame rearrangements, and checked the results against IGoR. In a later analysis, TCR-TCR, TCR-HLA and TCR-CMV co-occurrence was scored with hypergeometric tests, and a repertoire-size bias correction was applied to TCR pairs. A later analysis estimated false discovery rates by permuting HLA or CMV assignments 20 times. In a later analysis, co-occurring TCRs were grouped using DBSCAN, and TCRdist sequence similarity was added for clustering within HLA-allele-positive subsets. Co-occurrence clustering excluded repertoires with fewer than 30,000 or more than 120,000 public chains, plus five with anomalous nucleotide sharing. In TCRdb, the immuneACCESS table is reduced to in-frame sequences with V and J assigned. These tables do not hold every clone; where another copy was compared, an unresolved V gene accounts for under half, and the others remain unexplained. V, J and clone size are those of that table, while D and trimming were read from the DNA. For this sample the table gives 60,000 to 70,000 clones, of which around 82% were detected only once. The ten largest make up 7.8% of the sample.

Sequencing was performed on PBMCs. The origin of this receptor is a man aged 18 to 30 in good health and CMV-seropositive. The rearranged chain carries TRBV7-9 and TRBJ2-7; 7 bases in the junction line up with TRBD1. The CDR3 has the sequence CASSLETGFYEQYF. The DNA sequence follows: TGTGCCAGCAGCTTAGAGACAGGGTTCTACGAGCAGTACTTC.